This T cell receptor (beta chain) is drawn from a study of CD4 T cell repertoires in COVID-19. Broader study findings: Suggested intraclonal diversification: top SARS-CoV-2-reactive clonotypes appeared in two or three memory subsets. SARS-CoV and/or HKU1 spike cultures shared between 7 and 25% of SARS-CoV-2 clonotypes.

No culture step preceded sequencing of the ex vivo isolated memory T cells. Profiled with immunoSEQ multiplex PCR; TCRdb holds only in-frame clones, not every one. The data contain fewer than 30,000 clones, over 85% of them singletons. Points on this clone: Its target is not known.

V lost 5 bases and J lost 1; bases outside the gene matches: 4. CDR1 MNHNS and CDR2 SASEGT come from the germline V gene. The CDR3 runs 15 residues. Sequenced here: circulating follicular helper CD4+ T cells (cTfh) from blood, sampled before the COVID-19 pandemic. This chain uses TRBV6-1 with TRBJ1-1; 10 bases line up with TRBD1. The source is a human donor who had COVID-19. The CDR3 reads CASSPRQGANTEAFF. CDR3 DNA: TGTGCCAGCAGTCCAAGACAGGGGGCGAACACTGAAGCTTTCTTT.